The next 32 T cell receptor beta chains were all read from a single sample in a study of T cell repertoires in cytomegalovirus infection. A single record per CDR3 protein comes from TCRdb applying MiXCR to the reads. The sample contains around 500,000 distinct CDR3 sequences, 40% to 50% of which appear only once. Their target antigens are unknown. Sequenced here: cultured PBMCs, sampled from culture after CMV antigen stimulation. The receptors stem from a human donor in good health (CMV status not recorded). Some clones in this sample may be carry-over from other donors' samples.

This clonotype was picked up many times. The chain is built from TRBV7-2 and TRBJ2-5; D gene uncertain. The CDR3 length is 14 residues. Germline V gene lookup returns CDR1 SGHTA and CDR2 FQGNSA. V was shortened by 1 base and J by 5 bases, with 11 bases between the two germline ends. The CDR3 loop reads CASSLVVGLETQYF. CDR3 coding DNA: TGTGCCAGCAGCTTAGTTGTGGGATTGGAGACCCAGTACTTC.

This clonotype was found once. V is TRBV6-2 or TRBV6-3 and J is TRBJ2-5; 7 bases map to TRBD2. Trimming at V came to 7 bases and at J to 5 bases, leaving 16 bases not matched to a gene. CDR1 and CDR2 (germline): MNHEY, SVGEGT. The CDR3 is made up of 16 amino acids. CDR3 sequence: CASTRASGLVGETQYF. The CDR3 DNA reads TGTGCCAGCACCCGTGCCAGTGGACTAGTAGGGGAGACCCAGTACTTC.

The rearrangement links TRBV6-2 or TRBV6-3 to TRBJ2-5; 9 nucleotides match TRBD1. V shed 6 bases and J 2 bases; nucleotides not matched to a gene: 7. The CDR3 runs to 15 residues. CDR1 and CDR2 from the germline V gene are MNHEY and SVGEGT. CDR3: CASSGQGRNQETQYF. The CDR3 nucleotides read TGTGCCAGCAGCGGACAGGGGAGGAATCAAGAGACCCAGTACTTC.

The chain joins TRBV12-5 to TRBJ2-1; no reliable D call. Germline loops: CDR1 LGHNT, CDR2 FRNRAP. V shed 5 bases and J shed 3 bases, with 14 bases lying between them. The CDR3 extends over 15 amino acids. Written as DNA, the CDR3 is TGTGCTAGTGGTCTCAAGGGTGGGGACTACAATGAGCAGTTCTTC. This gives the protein CASGLKGGDYNEQFF.

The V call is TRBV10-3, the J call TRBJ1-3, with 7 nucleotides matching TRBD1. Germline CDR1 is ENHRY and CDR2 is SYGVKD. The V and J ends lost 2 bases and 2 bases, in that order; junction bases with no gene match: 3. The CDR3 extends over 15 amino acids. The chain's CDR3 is CAISEGGTAGNTIYF. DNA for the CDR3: TGTGCCATCAGTGAGGGAGGGACAGCTGGAAACACCATATATTTT.

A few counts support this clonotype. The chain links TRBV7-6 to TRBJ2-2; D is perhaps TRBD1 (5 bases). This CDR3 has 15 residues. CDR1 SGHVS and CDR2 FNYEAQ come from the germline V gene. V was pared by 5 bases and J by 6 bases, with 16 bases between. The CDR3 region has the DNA TGTGCCAGCAGCCCAGACAGCCTTAGGGCCGGGGAGCTGTTTTTT. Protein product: CASSPDSLRAGELFF.

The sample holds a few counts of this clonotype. CDR3 coding DNA: TGCGCCAGCAGCCAGGGACTAGCGGGAGCCCCGGGGGAGACCCAGTACTTC. Protein sequence: CASSQGLAGAPGETQYF. The chain couples TRBV4-1 to TRBJ2-5; 14 positions match TRBD2. Germline V gene lookup returns CDR1 MGHRA and CDR2 YSYEKL. After removal of 3 bases from V and 5 bases from J, the junction contained 8 bases not matched to a gene. CDR3 size: 17 residues.

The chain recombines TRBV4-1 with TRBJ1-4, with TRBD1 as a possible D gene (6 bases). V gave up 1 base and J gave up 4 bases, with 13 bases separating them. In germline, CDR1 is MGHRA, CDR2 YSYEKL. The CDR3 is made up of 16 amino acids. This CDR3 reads CASSQGGADNNEKLFF. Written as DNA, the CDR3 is TGCGCCAGCAGCCAAGGGGGGGCGGACAATAATGAAAAACTGTTTTTT.

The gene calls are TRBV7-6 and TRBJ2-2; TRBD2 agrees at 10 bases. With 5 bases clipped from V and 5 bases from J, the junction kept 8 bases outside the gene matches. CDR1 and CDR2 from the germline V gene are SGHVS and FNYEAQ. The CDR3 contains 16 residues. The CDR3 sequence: CASSPYTAGGTGELFF. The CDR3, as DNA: TGTGCCAGCAGCCCTTATACAGCGGGAGGGACCGGGGAGCTGTTTTTT.

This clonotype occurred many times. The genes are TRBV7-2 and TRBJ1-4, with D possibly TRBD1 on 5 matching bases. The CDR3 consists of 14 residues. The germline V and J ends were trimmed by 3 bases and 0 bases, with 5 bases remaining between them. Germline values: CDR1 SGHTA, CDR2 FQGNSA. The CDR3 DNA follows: TGTGCCAGCAGCTTGGGACCAACTAATGAAAAACTGTTTTTT. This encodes CASSLGPTNEKLFF.

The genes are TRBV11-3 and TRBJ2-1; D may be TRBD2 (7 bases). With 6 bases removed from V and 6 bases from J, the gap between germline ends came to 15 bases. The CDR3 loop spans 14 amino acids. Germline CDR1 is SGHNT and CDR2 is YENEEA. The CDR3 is CASSPGGGANEQFF. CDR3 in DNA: TGTGCCAGCAGTCCTGGTGGGGGGGCCAATGAGCAGTTCTTC.

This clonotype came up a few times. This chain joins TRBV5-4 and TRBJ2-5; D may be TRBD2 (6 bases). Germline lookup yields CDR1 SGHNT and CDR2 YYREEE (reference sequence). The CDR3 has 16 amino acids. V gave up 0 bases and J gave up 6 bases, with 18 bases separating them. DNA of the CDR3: TGTGCCAGCAGCTTGGCCGTAACGGGAGAGGGGAAGACCCAGTACTTC. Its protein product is CASSLAVTGEGKTQYF.

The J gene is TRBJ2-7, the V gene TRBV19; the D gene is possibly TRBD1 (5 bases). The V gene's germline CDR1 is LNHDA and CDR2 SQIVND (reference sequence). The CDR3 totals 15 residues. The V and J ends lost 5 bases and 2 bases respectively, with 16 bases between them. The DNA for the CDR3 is TGTGCCAGTAGTCTCACAGGCTTGGGCCCCTACGAGCAGTACTTC. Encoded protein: CASSLTGLGPYEQYF.

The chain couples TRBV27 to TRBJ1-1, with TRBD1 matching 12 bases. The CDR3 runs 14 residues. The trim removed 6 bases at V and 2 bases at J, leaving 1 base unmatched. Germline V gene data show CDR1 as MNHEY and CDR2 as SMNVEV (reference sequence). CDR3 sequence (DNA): TGTGCCAGCAGGGGACAGGGGGCCAACACTGAAGCTTTCTTT. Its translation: CASRGQGANTEAFF.

The CDR3 is CASSQDLGGQGLSYEQYF. As DNA, the CDR3 is TGCGCCAGCAGCCAAGATCTAGGCGGACAGGGGTTATCCTACGAGCAGTACTTC. The chain has TRBV4-1 and TRBJ2-7, with TRBD1 identical over 9 bases. Germline lookup yields CDR1 MGHRA and CDR2 YSYEKL. Unmatched junction bases numbered 10, after V lost 0 bases and J lost 1 base. The CDR3 contains 18 residues.

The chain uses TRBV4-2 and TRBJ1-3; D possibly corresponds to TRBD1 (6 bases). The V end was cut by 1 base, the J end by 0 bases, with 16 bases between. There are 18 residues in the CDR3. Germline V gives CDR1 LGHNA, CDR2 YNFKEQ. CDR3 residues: CASSQGEAGANSGNTIYF. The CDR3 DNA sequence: TGTGCCAGCAGCCAAGGTGAGGCAGGGGCGAACTCTGGAAACACCATATATTTT.

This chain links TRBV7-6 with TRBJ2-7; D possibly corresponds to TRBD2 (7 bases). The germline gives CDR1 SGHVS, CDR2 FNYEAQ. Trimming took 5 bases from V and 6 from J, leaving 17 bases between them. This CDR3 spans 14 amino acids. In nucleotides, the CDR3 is TGTGCCAGCAGCGGGGGGGCTAGTTTAGGCGAGCAGTACTTC. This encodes CASSGGASLGEQYF.

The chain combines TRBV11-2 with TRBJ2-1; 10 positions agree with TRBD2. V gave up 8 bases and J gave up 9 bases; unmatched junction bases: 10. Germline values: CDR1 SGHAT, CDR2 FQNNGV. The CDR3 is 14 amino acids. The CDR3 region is CASRGGLAYGEQFF. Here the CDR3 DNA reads TGTGCCAGCCGTGGGGGACTAGCGTACGGTGAGCAGTTCTTC.

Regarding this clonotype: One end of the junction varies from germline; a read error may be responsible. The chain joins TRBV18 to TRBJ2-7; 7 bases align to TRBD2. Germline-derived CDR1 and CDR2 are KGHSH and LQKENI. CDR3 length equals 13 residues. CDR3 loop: CASSRAGAVEPYF. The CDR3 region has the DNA TGTGCCAGCTCACGGGCGGGAGCGGTCGAGCCGTACTTC.

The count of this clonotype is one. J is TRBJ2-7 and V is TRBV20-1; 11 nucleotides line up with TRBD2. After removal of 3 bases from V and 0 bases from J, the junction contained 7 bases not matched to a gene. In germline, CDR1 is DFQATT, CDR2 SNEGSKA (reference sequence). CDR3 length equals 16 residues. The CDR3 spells CSASGTSGRSSYEQYF. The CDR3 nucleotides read TGCAGTGCTAGCGGGACTAGCGGAAGGAGCTCCTACGAGCAGTACTTC.

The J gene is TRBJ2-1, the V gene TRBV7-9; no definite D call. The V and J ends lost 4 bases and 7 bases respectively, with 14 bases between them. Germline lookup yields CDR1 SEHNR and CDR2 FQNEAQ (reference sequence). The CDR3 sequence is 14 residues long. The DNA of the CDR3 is TGTGCCAGCAGCTCCCGAGCTGCGTCTAATGAGCAGTTCTTC. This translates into CASSSRAASNEQFF.

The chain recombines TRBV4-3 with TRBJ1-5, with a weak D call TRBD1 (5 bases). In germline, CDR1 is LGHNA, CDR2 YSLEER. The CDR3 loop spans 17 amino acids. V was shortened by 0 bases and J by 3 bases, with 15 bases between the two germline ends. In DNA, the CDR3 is TGCGCCAGCAGCCAAGAGTTAGTGGGACGGGCCAATCAGCCCCAGCATTTT. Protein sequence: CASSQELVGRANQPQHF.

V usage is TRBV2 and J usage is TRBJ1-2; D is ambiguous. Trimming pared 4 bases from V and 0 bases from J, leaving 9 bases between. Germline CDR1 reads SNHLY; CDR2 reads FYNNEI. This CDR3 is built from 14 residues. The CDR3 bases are TGTGCCAGCAGTGGGTCCGGGGCTAACTATGGCTACACCTTC. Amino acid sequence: CASSGSGANYGYTF.

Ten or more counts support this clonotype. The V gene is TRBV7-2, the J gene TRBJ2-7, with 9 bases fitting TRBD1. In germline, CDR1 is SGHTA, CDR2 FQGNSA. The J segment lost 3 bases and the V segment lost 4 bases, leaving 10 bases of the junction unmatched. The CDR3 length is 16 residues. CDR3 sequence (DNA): TGTGCCAGCAGCTCTGGACCGGACAGGGGATACTACGAGCAGTACTTC. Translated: CASSSGPDRGYYEQYF.

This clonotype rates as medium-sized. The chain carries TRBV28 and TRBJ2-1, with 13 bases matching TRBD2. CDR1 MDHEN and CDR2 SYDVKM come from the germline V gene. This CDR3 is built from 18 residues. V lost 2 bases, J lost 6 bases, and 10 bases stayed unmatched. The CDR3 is CASSLATGTSGEGNEQFF. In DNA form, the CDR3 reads TGTGCCAGCAGTTTAGCCACCGGGACTAGCGGGGAGGGCAATGAGCAGTTCTTC.

CDR3 DNA: TGTGCCAGTATGGAACAGCCGGTGAACACTGAAGCTTTCTTT. Translation gives CASMEQPVNTEAFF. The V gene is TRBV7-2, the J gene TRBJ1-1, with D uncertain. The germline V gene encodes CDR1 SGHTA and CDR2 FQGNSA. The CDR3 runs 14 residues. The V gene lost 9 bases and the J gene lost 0 bases, with 14 bases spanning the gap.

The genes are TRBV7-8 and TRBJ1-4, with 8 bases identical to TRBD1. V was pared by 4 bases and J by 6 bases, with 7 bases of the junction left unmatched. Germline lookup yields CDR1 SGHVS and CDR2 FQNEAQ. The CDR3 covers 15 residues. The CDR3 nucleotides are TGTGCCAGCAGCTCCTCGACAGGGGTGTATGAAAAACTGTTTTTT. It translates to CASSSSTGVYEKLFF.

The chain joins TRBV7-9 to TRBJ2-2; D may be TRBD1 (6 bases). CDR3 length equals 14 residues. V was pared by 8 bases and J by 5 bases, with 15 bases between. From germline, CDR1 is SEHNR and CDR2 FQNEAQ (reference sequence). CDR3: CASSRRTETGELFF. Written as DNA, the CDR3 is TGTGCCAGCTCACGGAGGACAGAAACCGGGGAGCTGTTTTTT.

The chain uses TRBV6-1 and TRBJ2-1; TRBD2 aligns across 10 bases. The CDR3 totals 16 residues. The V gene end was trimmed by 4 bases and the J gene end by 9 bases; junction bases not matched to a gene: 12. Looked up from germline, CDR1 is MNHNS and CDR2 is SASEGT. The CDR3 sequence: CASSAFTSGVGGEQFF. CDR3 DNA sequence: TGTGCCAGCAGTGCATTCACTAGCGGGGTAGGGGGTGAGCAGTTCTTC.

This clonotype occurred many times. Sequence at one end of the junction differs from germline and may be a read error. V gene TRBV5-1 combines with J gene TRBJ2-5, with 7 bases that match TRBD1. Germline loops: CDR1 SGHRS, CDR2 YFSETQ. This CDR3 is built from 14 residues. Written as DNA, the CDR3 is TGTGCCAGCAGCCCGTCAGGGGGACAAGAGACCCAGTACTTC. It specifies CASSPSGGQETQYF. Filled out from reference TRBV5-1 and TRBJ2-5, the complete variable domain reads KAGVTQTPRYLIKTRGQQVTLSCSPISGHRSVSWYQQTPGQGLQFLFEYFSETQRNKGNFPGRFSGRQFSNSRSEMNVSTLELGDSALYLCASSPSGGQETQYFGPGTRLLVL.

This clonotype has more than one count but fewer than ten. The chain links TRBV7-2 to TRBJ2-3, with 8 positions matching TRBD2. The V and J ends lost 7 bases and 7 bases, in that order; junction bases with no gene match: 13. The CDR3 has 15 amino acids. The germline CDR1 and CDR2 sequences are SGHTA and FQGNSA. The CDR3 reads CASNPGGRFVNTQYF. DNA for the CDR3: TGTGCCAGCAACCCGGGGGGGCGGTTTGTAAATACGCAGTATTTT.

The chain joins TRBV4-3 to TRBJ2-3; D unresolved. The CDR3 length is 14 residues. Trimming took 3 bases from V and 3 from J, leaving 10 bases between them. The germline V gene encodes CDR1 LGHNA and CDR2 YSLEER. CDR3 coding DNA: TGCGCCAGCAGCCAGGACCCCGGGACAGATACGCAGTATTTT. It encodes CASSQDPGTDTQYF.